This T cell receptor beta chain is from a study of PD-L1 blockade in urothelial cancer. Study-level background: The patients first took atezolizumab in the mid-2010s, receiving 1,200 mg intravenously every 3 weeks. Each patient had 0 to 3 earlier chemotherapy regimens.

Regarding time point: pretreatment peripheral blood. Patients had urothelial carcinoma that was locally advanced or metastatic. The V segment lost 4 bases and the J segment 0 bases; nucleotides outside the gene matches: 10. Germline V gene lookup returns CDR1 SGHRS and CDR2 YFSETQ. This CDR3 has 17 residues. The repertoire was sequenced with immunoSEQ multiplex PCR; TCRdb's copy has only in-frame clones and lacks some. The sample has more than 55,000 clones, 75% to 85% seen once. The rearrangement links TRBV5-1 to TRBJ2-3, with 8 bases aligning to TRBD2. This specimen was PBMCs, taken around atezolizumab (anti-PD-L1) treatment. This TCR came from a man between 65 and 85 years old with urothelial cancer. CDR3 DNA sequence: TGCGCCAGCAGCAGACATACTAGCGGTTCTAGCACAGATACGCAGTATTTT. Encoded protein: CASSRHTSGSSTDTQYF.